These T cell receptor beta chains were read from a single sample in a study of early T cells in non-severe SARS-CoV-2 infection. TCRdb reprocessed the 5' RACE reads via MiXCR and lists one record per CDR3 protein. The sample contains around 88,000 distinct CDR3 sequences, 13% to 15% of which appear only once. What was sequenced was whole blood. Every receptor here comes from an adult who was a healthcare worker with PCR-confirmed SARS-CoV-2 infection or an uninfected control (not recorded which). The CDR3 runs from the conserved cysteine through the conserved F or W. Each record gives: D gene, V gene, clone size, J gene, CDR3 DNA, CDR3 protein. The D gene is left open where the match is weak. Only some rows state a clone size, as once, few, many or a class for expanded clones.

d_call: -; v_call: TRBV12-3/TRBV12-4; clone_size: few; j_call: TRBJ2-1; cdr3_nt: TGTGCCACGGGACTGGGCTCCTACAATGAGCAGTTCTTC; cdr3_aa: CATGLGSYNEQFF
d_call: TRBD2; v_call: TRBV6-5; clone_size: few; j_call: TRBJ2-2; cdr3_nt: TGTGCCAGCAGTTACGGGACTAGTAACACCGGGGAGCTGTTTTTT; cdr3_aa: CASSYGTSNTGELFF
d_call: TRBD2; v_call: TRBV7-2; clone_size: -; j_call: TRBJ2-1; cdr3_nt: TGTGCCAGCAGGCGAGGGACTAGCGGCGGTGAGCAGTTCTTC; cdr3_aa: CASRRGTSGGEQFF
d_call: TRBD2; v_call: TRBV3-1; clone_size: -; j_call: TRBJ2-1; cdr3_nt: TGTGCCAGCAGCATACAAGGACTAGCGGGAGGGAACAATGAGCAGTTCTTC; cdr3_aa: CASSIQGLAGGNNEQFF
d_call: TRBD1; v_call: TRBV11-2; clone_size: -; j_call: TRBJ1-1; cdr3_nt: TGTGCCAGCAGCTTAGAGAGGACAGGGGCCTTTAGAGCTTTCTTT; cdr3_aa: CASSLERTGAFRAFF
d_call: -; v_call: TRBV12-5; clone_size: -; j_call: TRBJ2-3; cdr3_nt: TGTGCTAGTGCTCCATCCACAGATACGCAGTATTTT; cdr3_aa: CASAPSTDTQYF
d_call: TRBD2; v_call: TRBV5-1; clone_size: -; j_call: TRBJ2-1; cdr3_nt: TGCGCCAGCAGCTCCCTAGCGGGAGCGGGAAATGAGCAGTTCTTC; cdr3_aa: CASSSLAGAGNEQFF
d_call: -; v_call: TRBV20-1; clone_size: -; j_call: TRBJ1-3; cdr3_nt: TGCAGTGCTGTCACAGGAATCTCTGGAAACACCATATATTTT; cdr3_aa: CSAVTGISGNTIYF
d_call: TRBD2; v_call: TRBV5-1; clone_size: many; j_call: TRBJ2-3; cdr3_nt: TGCGCCAGCAGCATCCTAGCGGGAGTTGGAGATACGCAGTATTTT; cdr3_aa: CASSILAGVGDTQYF
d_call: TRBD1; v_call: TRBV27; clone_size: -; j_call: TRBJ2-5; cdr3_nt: TGTGCCAGCAGTCCCGACAGGGGGCGCACGGAGACCCAGTACTTC; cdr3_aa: CASSPDRGRTETQYF
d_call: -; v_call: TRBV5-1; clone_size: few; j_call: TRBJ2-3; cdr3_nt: TGCGCCAGCAGCTTGGGTACCAACCACATCACAGATACGCAGTATTTT; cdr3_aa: CASSLGTNHITDTQYF
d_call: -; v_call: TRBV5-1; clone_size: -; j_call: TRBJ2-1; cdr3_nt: TGCGCCAGCGGCTTCTATCTAACGGGAGAAGCGGATGAGCAGTTCTTC; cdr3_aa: CASGFYLTGEADEQFF
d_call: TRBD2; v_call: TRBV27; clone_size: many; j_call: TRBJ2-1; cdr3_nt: TGTGCCAGCAGTTTCTCCCTAGCGGGAGGGCCCTTTGAGCAGTTCTTC; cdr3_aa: CASSFSLAGGPFEQFF
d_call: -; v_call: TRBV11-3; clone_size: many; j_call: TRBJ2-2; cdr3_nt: TGTGCCAGCAGCTTGTTAGGGGATAGAGGATCCGGGGAGCTGTTTTTT; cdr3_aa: CASSLLGDRGSGELFF
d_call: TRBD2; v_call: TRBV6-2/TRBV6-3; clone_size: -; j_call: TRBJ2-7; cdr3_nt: TGTGTCAGCGCCTTGGGACTAGCCAACGAGCAGTACTTC; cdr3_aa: CVSALGLANEQYF
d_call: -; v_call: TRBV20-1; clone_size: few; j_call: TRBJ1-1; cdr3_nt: TGCAGTGCCATGGGACACATAGAGTTCATGAACACTGAAGCTTTCTTT; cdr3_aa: CSAMGHIEFMNTEAFF
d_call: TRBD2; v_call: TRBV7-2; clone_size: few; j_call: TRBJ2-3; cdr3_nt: TGTGCCAGCAGCTCGAGCGGGACCATACCTACCACAGATACGCAGTATTTT; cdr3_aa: CASSSSGTIPTTDTQYF
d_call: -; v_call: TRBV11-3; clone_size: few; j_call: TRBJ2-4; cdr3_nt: TGTGCCAGCAGCTCCGAGGACATTCAGTACTTC; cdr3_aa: CASSSEDIQYF
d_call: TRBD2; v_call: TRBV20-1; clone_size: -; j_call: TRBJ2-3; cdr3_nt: TGCAGTGGGGGGGGTAGCACAGATACGCAGTATTTT; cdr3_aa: CSGGGSTDTQYF
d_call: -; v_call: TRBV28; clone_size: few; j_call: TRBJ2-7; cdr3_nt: TGTGCCAGCAGATCAAGCTACGAGCAGTACTTC; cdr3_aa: CASRSSYEQYF
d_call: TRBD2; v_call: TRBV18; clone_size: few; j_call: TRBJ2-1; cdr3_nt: TGTGCCAGCTCACCCGGGACTAGCGGAAATGAGCAGTTCTTC; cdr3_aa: CASSPGTSGNEQFF
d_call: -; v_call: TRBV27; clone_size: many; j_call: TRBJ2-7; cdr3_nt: TGTGCCAGCAGTTTATCCCAGGCCCACGAGCAGTACTTC; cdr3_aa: CASSLSQAHEQYF
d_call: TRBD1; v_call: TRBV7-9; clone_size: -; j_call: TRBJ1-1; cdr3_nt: TGTGCCAGCAATAGACAGGGGACCGAAGCTTTCTTT; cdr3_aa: CASNRQGTEAFF
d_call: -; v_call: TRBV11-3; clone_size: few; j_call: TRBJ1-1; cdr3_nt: TGTGCCAGCAGCTTTGGATTGAACACTGAAGCTTTCTTT; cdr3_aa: CASSFGLNTEAFF